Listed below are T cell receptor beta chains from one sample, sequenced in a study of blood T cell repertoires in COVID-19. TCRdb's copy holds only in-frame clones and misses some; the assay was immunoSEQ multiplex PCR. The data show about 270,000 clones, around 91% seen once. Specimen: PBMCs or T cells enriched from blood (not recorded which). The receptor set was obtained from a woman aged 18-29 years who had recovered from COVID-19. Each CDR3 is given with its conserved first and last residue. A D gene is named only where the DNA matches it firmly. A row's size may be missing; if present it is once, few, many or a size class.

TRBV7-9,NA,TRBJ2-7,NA,CASSREEAVSSYEQYF,TGTGCCAGCAGCCGTGAGGAGGCCGTAAGCTCCTACGAGCAGTACTTC
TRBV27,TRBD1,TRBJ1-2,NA,CASSPGTGDNYGYTF,TGTGCCAGCAGTCCTGGGACAGGGGATAACTATGGCTACACCTTC
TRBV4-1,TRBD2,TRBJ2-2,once,CASSLLLAGDTGELFF,TGCGCCAGCAGCTTACTACTAGCGGGGGACACCGGGGAGCTGTTTTTT
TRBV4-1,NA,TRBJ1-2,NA,CASSQETQGAFGYTF,TGCGCCAGCAGCCAAGAAACGCAAGGGGCCTTTGGCTACACCTTC
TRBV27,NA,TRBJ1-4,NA,CASSPLQGKLFF,TGTGCCAGCAGCCCCCTACAGGGAAAACTGTTTTTT
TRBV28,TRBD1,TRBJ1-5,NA,CASSLGTGEQPQHF,TGTGCCAGCAGTTTAGGAACAGGGGAGCAGCCCCAGCATTTT
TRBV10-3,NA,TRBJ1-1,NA,CAIEKRQNTEAFF,TGTGCCATCGAAAAGCGGCAGAACACTGAAGCTTTCTTT
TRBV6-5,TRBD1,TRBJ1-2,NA,CASSKGTAYGYTF,TGTGCCAGCAGTAAGGGGACAGCGTATGGCTACACCTTC
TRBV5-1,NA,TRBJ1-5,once,CASSLNNNQPQHF,TGCGCCAGCAGCTTGAACAATAATCAGCCCCAGCATTTT
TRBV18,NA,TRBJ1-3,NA,CASSPKGDYSGNTIYF,TGTGCCAGCTCACCAAAGGGAGACTACTCTGGAAACACCATATATTTT
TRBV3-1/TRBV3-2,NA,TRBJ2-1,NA,CASSRAGSYNEQFF,TGTGCCAGCAGCCGGGCGGGGTCCTACAATGAGCAGTTCTTC
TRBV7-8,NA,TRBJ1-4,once,CASSLQGGLGEKLFF,TGTGCCAGCAGCTTACAGGGAGGACTGGGTGAAAAACTGTTTTTT
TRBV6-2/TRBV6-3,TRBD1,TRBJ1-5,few,CASNPRQGPQHF,TGTGCCAGCAACCCGAGACAGGGGCCCCAGCATTTT
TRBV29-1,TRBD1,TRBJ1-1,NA,CSGTGGAVAFF,TGCAGCGGTACAGGGGGCGCGGTAGCTTTCTTT
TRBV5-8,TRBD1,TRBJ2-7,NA,CASSGRQGASSYEQYF,TGTGCCAGCAGCGGCCGACAGGGGGCTAGCTCCTACGAGCAGTACTTC
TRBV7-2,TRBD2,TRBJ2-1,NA,CASRVLAGANEQFF,TGTGCCAGCAGGGTACTAGCGGGGGCCAATGAGCAGTTCTTC
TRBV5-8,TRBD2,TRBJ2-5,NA,CASSLGEGGQETQYF,TGTGCCAGCAGCTTGGGAGAGGGAGGGCAAGAGACCCAGTACTTC
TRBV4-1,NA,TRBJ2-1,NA,CASSQIDLGLSYNEQFF,TGCGCCAGCAGCCAGATAGACCTGGGGCTTTCCTACAATGAGCAGTTCTTC
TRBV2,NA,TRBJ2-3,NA,CASSGDNTDTQYF,TGTGCCAGCAGTGGGGACAACACAGATACGCAGTATTTT
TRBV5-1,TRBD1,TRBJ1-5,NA,CASSLTGGKQPQHF,TGCGCCAGCAGCTTGACAGGGGGCAAACAGCCCCAGCATTTT
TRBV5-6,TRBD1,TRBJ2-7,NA,CASSLTGEFEQYF,TGTGCCAGCAGCTTGACAGGGGAGTTCGAGCAGTACTTC
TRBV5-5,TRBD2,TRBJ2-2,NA,CASSLVPSGPNTGELFF,TGTGCCAGCAGCTTGGTCCCTAGCGGACCGAACACCGGGGAGCTGTTTTTT
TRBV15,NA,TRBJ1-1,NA,CAIGGWNTEAFF,TGTGCCATCGGAGGGTGGAACACTGAAGCTTTCTTT
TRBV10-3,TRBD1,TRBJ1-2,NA,CAISVAPGQEGGYTF,TGTGCCATCAGTGTAGCCCCGGGACAGGAGGGGGGCTACACCTTC
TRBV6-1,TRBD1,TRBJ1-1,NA,CASSEQGVNEAFF,TGTGCCAGCAGTGAACAGGGGGTAAATGAAGCTTTCTTT
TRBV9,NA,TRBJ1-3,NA,CASSLAGINSGNTIYF,TGTGCCAGCAGCCTTGCCGGGATAAACTCTGGAAACACCATATATTTT
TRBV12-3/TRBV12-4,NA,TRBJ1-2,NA,CASSLRGGYGYTF,TGTGCCAGCAGTTTGCGGGGCGGCTATGGCTACACCTTC
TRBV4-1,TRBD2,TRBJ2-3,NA,CASSQDLALAVTDTQYF,TGCGCCAGCAGCCAAGATCTGGCACTAGCGGTCACAGATACGCAGTATTTT
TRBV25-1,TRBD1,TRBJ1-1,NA,CASSYGQGIMAFF,TGTGCCAGCAGTTATGGACAGGGAATTATGGCTTTCTTT
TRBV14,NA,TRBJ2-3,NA,CASSLLSGGADTQYF,TGTGCCAGCAGCCTACTTTCTGGGGGCGCAGATACGCAGTATTTT
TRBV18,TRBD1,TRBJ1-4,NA,CASSQDRGRTNEKLFF,TGTGCCAGCTCACAGGACAGGGGGCGGACTAATGAAAAACTGTTTTTT
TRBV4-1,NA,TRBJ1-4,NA,CASSQDRGIYGKLFF,TGCGCCAGCAGCCAAGATAGGGGGATCTACGGAAAACTGTTTTTT
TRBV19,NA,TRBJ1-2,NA,CASSIPGSTGYGYTF,TGTGCCAGTAGTATCCCCGGGAGTACTGGCTATGGCTACACCTTC
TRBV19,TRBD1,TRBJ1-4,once,CASSPVGQNEKLFF,TGTGCCAGTAGCCCGGTGGGACAGAATGAAAAACTGTTTTTT
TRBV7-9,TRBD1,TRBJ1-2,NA,CASNPGQGDYGYTF,TGTGCCAGCAATCCGGGACAGGGTGACTATGGCTACACCTTC
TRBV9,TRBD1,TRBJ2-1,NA,CASSVTGRGSDEQFF,TGTGCCAGCAGCGTAACCGGCAGGGGGTCGGATGAGCAGTTCTTC
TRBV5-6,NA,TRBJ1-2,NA,CASSLTRTGYTF,TGTGCCAGCAGCCTAACCCGGACAGGCTACACCTTC
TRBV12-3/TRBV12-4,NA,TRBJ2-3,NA,CASSWEGTDTQYF,TGTGCCAGCAGTTGGGAGGGCACAGATACGCAGTATTTT
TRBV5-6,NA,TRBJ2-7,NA,CASSFQSTGWGYEQYF,TGTGCCAGCAGCTTTCAGTCAACAGGCTGGGGCTACGAGCAGTACTTC
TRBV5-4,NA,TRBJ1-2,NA,CASSLRQFYGYTF,TGTGCCAGCAGCTTGCGCCAGTTCTATGGCTACACCTTC
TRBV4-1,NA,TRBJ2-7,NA,CASSQVGGSEQYF,TGCGCCAGCAGCCAAGTAGGCGGTTCCGAGCAGTACTTC